This T cell receptor beta chain was retrieved from a study of cytomegalovirus exposure and HLA in healthy donors. Study findings and constraints: Analysis performed later found under 20,000 TCR beta sequences associated with HLA alleles at 0.05 false discovery rate. Data from an earlier analysis indicated that most TCR beta V segments were productive either about 90% or about 30% of the time. What was likely a sequencing artifact was a cluster of highly shared sequence variants.

In regard to this clone: The antigen is not known.

Germline V gene sequence: CDR1 MGHDK, CDR2 SYGVNS. The CDR3 runs to 16 residues. V gave up 0 bases and J gave up 8 bases, with 17 bases separating them. A multiplex PCR was run with 60 Vbeta primers and 13 Jbeta primers. Per the study methods: In a later analysis, 10 million to 11 million of 75 million to 85 million unique beta chains occurred in at least two donors. The method was immunoSEQ multiplex PCR; TCRdb's version includes in-frame clones alone and lacks a portion of them. The V and J calls and clone size come from that table; D and trimming were worked out from the DNA. The sample includes approximately 170,000 clones, 85% of them seen just once.

What was sequenced was PBMCs. This TCR was recovered from a boy aged 2 to 9 in good health and CMV-seronegative. This sequence joins TRBV25-1 and TRBJ2-1, with D maybe TRBD2 (6 bases). The CDR3 loop reads CASSEYGRGTGDEQFF. CDR3 DNA sequence: TGTGCCAGCAGTGAATACGGGCGCGGGACGGGCGATGAGCAGTTCTTC.